A single sample is the source of the 19 T cell receptor beta chains below, sequenced in a study of T cell responses to AZD1222 COVID-19 vaccine. Some clones are missing from TCRdb's copy, which holds only in-frame ones; the method was immunoSEQ multiplex PCR. The repertoire holds 120,000 to 150,000 clones, with roughly nine tenths as singletons. Specimen: peripheral blood, collected 28 days after the second AZD1222 dose. These receptors all stem from an adult who received the AZD1222 COVID-19 vaccine.

This clone was detected only once. The sample holds other DNA sequences that translate to the same CDR3. This rearrangement joins TRBV6-2 or TRBV6-3 to TRBJ2-7; the D is unclear. CDR1 and CDR2 from the germline V gene are MNHEY and SVGEGT. V lost 3 bases to trimming and J lost 3 bases, with 6 bases between them. This CDR3 is 12 amino acids long. CDR3 amino acids: CASSYTVYEQYF. The CDR3 DNA sequence: TGTGCCAGCAGTTATACCGTCTACGAGCAGTACTTC.

The rearrangement links TRBV2 to TRBJ2-5; D gene ambiguous. With 1 base removed from V and 4 bases from J, the gap between germline ends came to 1 base. Germline assignment: CDR1 SNHLY and CDR2 FYNNEI. The CDR3 loop spans 11 amino acids. The CDR3 DNA sequence: TGTGCCAGCAGTGAAGGAGAGACCCAGTACTTC. This codes for CASSEGETQYF.

The rearrangement joins TRBV4-1 to TRBJ1-2; 7 nucleotides match TRBD1. The V gene end was trimmed by 4 bases and the J gene end by 4 bases; junction bases not matched to a gene: 18. The CDR3 totals 18 residues. Germline V CDR1 and CDR2: MGHRA, YSYEKL. CDR3 bases: TGCGCCAGCAGCCCCCGATCCGAGGGGGCAGGCCTAGGCTATGGCTACACCTTC. Its protein product is CASSPRSEGAGLGYGYTF.

This chain connects TRBV5-4 to TRBJ2-5; the match to TRBD2 covers 7 bases. From germline, CDR1 is SGHNT and CDR2 YYREEE (reference sequence). The junction had 2 bases not matched to a gene; V was cut back by 0 bases and J by 3 bases. The CDR3 spans 14 residues. The CDR3 here is CASSLGGGEETQYF. The CDR3 DNA reads TGTGCCAGCAGCTTGGGGGGAGGGGAAGAGACCCAGTACTTC. The full variable domain, completed using reference TRBV5-4 and TRBJ2-5, is ETGVTQSPTHLIKTRGQQVTLRCSSQSGHNTVSWYQQALGQGPQFIFQYYREEENGRGNFPPRFSGLQFPNYSSELNVNALELDDSALYLCASSLGGGEETQYFGPGTRLLVL.

The chain couples TRBV4-2 to TRBJ1-1; weak D call: TRBD1 (5 bases). Trimming took 3 bases from V and 0 from J, leaving 11 bases between them. The CDR3 sequence is 15 residues long. Germline-derived CDR1 and CDR2 are LGHNA and YNFKEQ. The DNA for the CDR3 is TGTGCCAGCAGCCATCCCGGGGACCTGAACACTGAAGCTTTCTTT. Encoded protein: CASSHPGDLNTEAFF.

The chain joins TRBV7-9 to TRBJ2-1, with 9 bases that match TRBD1. This CDR3 is built from 16 residues. CDR1 SEHNR and CDR2 FQNEAQ come from the germline V gene (reference sequence). Trimming cost V 6 bases and J 6 bases; bases outside gene matches: 12. Here the CDR3 reads CASSPMEGTGTNEQFF. The CDR3 coding sequence is TGTGCCAGCAGTCCAATGGAGGGGACAGGGACCAATGAGCAGTTCTTC.

This sequence joins TRBV6-6 and TRBJ1-5; D may be TRBD1 (5 bases). This CDR3 is 14 amino acids long. Trimming stripped 5 bases from V and 7 bases from J, with 15 bases between. CDR1 is MNHNY and CDR2 is SVGAGI in the germline V gene (reference sequence). Here the CDR3 reads CASSQGQGVQPQHF. CDR3 DNA: TGTGCCAGCAGTCAAGGGCAGGGCGTCCAGCCCCAGCATTTT.

The rearrangement uses TRBV6-2 or TRBV6-3 and TRBJ1-5, with D perhaps matching TRBD1 (6 bases). Trimming shortened V by 0 bases and J by 4 bases, and 10 bases separated the two germline ends. Germline V gene sequence: CDR1 MNHEY, CDR2 SVGEGT. This CDR3 has 15 residues. For the CDR3, the DNA is TGTGCCAGCAGTTACTCTTCAGGGGAGAATCAGCCCCAGCATTTT. It translates to CASSYSSGENQPQHF.

V and J are TRBV4-2 and TRBJ2-2, with TRBD2 as a possible D gene (5 bases). The CDR3 consists of 16 residues. Germline lookup yields CDR1 LGHNA and CDR2 YNFKEQ. Trimming took 6 bases from V and 1 from J, leaving 15 bases between them. The CDR3 sequence: CASRPRSGGNTGELFF. CDR3 coding DNA: TGTGCCAGCAGACCCCGAAGCGGAGGGAACACCGGGGAGCTGTTTTTT.

The chain recombines TRBV7-6 with TRBJ2-1, with 8 positions matching TRBD2. V lost 2 bases and J lost 1; bases outside the gene matches: 7. The CDR3 runs to 17 residues. The germline V gene has CDR1 SGHVS and CDR2 FNYEAQ. CDR3 region: CASSLLSAGGSYNEQFF. DNA for the CDR3: TGTGCCAGCAGCTTACTGTCTGCGGGGGGTTCCTACAATGAGCAGTTCTTC.

The chain links TRBV27 to TRBJ1-1, with D unresolved. The germline CDR1 and CDR2 sequences are MNHEY and SMNVEV (reference sequence). The CDR3 covers 13 residues. Trimming removed 6 bases at V and 4 bases at J, with 12 bases between. This chain's CDR3 is CASRSFGSTEAFF. The DNA of the CDR3 is TGTGCCAGCAGGAGTTTTGGCAGCACTGAAGCTTTCTTT.

CDR3 sequence: CASSMGTPSYEQYF. CDR3 coding DNA: TGTGCCAGTAGTATGGGTACACCTTCCTACGAGCAGTACTTC. This chain uses TRBV19 with TRBJ2-7; D is undetermined. With 3 bases removed from V and 1 base from J, the gap between germline ends came to 10 bases. The CDR3 loop spans 14 amino acids. CDR1 and CDR2 (germline): LNHDA, SQIVND (reference sequence).

V usage is TRBV11-2 and J usage is TRBJ1-1; D gene uncertain. Germline CDR1 is SGHAT and CDR2 is FQNNGV. The CDR3 sequence is 13 residues long. The V end lost 2 bases, the J end lost 1 base, and 5 bases lay between the germline ends. The CDR3 nucleotides are TGTGCCAGCAGCTTAAACGAGAACACTGAAGCTTTCTTT. Translation: CASSLNENTEAFF.

V is TRBV12-3 or TRBV12-4 and J is TRBJ2-2, with 7 nucleotides matching TRBD1. The CDR3 contains 13 residues. Trimming removed 7 bases from V and 7 bases from J; junction bases left unmatched: 6. CDR3 amino acids: CASTLRGLGELFF. The CDR3 region has the DNA TGTGCCAGCACATTGAGGGGGCTCGGGGAGCTGTTTTTT.

This clone came up once. Sequence at one end of the junction differs from germline and may be a read error. The V call is TRBV9, the J call TRBJ2-7; D is tentatively TRBD1 or TRBD2 (5 bases each). Germline CDR1 is SGDLS and CDR2 is YYNGEE. The CDR3 is 11 amino acids. The CDR3 nucleotides read TGTGCCAGCAGCACCCCCGGGGCAATAGACTTC. This sequence encodes CASSTPGAIDF. Based on the CDR3 plus reference TRBV9 and TRBJ2-7, the full variable domain is DSGVTQTPKHLITATGQRVTLRCSPRSGDLSVYWYQQSLDQGLQFLIQYYNGEERAKGNILERFSAQQFPDLHSELNLSSLELGDSALYFCASSTPGAIDFGPGTRLTVT.

V gene TRBV7-2 combines with J gene TRBJ2-7; no firm D call. Trimming cost V 5 bases and J 6 bases, with 8 bases left between them. Germline V gene data show CDR1 as SGHTA and CDR2 as FQGNSA. The CDR3 spans 11 residues. The CDR3 nucleotides are TGTGCCAGCAGCCCTTACGGCGAGCAGTACTTC. Its translation is CASSPYGEQYF.

This chain joins TRBV18 and TRBJ1-1; D possibly corresponds to TRBD1 (6 bases). The V gene lost 4 bases and the J gene lost 0 bases, with 6 bases spanning the gap. The CDR3 contains 13 residues. Germline assignment: CDR1 KGHSH and CDR2 LQKENI. This chain's CDR3 is CASSRTVNTEAFF. The CDR3 nucleotides are TGTGCCAGCTCACGGACAGTGAACACTGAAGCTTTCTTT.

The rearrangement joins TRBV5-1 to TRBJ1-1, with unresolved D. This CDR3 is 13 amino acids long. Germline V lookup: CDR1 SGHRS, CDR2 YFSETQ. Trimming stripped 3 bases from V and 6 bases from J, with 12 bases between. Here the CDR3 DNA reads TGCGCCAGCAGCTCACCGGGTGAATCTGAAGCTTTCTTT. Its translation: CASSSPGESEAFF.

The chain is built from TRBV11-1 and TRBJ2-1; 7 bases line up with TRBD2. CDR3 length equals 14 residues. The trim removed 5 bases at V and 1 base at J, leaving 2 bases unmatched. Germline lookup yields CDR1 SGHAT and CDR2 FQDESV (reference sequence). The CDR3 DNA follows: TGTGCCAGCAGCATTAGCGGGTCCTACAATGAGCAGTTCTTC. Its translation: CASSISGSYNEQFF.